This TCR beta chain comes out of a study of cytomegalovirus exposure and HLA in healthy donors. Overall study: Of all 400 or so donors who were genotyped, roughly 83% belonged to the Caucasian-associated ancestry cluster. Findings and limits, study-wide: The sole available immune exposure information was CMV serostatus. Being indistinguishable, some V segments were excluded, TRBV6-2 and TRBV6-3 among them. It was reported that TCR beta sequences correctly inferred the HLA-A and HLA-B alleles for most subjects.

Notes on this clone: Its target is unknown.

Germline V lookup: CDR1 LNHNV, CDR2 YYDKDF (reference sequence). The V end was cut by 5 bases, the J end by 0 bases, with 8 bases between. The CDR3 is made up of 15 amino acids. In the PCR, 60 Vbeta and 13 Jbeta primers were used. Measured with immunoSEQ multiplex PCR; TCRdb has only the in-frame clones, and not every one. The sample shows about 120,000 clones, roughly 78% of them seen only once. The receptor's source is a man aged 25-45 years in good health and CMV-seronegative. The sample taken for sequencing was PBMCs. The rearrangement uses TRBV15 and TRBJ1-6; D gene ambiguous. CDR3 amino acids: CATSGGSSYNSPLHF. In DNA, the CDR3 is TGTGCCACCAGCGGCGGGAGCTCCTATAATTCACCCCTCCACTTT. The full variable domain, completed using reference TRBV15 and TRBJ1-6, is DAMVIQNPRYQVTQFGKPVTLSCSQTLNHNVMYWYQQKSSQAPKLLFHYYDKDFNNEADTPDNFQSRRPNTSFCFLDIRSPGLGDTAMYLCATSGGSSYNSPLHFGNGTRLTVT.